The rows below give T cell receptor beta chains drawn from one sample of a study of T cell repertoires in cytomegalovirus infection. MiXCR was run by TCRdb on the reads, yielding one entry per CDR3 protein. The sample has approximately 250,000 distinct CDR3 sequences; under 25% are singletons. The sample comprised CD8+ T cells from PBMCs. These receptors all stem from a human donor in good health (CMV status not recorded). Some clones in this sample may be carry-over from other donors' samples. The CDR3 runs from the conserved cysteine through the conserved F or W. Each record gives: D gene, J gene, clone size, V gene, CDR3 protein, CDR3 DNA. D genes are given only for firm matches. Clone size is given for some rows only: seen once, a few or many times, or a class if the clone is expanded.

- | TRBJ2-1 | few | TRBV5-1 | CASSYVGGAGNEQFF | TGCGCCAGCAGCTATGTTGGGGGGGCCGGCAATGAGCAGTTCTTC
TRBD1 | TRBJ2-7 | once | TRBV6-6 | CASSFKPGQGKSEQYF | TGTGCCAGCAGTTTCAAACCGGGACAGGGGAAGAGCGAGCAGTACTTC
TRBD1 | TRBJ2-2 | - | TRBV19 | CASSLGQGSRNTGELFF | TGTGCCAGTAGTTTAGGACAGGGATCACGGAACACCGGGGAGCTGTTTTTT
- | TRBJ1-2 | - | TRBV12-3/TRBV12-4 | CASSLAPARHYGYTF | TGTGCCAGCAGTTTAGCCCCCGCCCGACATTATGGCTACACCTTC
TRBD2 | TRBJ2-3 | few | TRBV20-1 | CSAFTSGGDTQYF | TGCAGTGCTTTCACTAGCGGGGGAGATACGCAGTATTTT
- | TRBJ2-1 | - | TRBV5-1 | CASSLGRGVVNEQFF | TGCGCCAGCAGCTTGGGTCGTGGGGTCGTCAATGAGCAGTTCTTC
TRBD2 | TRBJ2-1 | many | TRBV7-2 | CASSLGRGSNYNEQFF | TGTGCCAGCAGCTTAGGGCGGGGGTCCAACTACAATGAGCAGTTCTTC
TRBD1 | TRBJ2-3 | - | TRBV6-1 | CASSDGTESTDTQYF | TGTGCCAGCAGTGATGGGACAGAGAGCACAGATACGCAGTATTTT
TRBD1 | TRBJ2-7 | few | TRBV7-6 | CASSSNSGVRGHEQYF | TGTGCCAGCAGCTCTAACTCCGGAGTCAGGGGGCACGAGCAGTACTTC
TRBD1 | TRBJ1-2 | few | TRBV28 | CASSIPDRGFDGYTF | TGTGCCAGCAGTATACCGGACAGGGGTTTTGATGGCTACACCTTC
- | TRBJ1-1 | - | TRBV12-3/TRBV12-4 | CASSFSRAAGAFF | TGTGCCAGCAGTTTCTCGCGGGCCGCTGGGGCTTTCTTT
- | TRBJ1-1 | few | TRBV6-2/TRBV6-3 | CASIHDMNTEAFF | TGTGCCAGCATTCACGACATGAACACTGAAGCTTTCTTT
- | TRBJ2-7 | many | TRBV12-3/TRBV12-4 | CASSFFGVSYEQYF | TGTGCCAGCAGTTTCTTTGGCGTTTCCTACGAGCAGTACTTC
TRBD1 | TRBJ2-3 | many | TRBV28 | CASSAAGTGEDTQYF | TGTGCCAGCAGCGCTGCCGGGACAGGGGAGGATACGCAGTATTTT
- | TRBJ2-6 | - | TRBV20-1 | CSARGPNSGANVLTF | TGCAGTGCAAGAGGGCCTAACTCTGGGGCCAACGTCCTGACTTTC
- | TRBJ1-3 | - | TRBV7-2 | CASSFGPGSGNTIYF | TGTGCCAGCAGTTTCGGACCGGGCTCTGGAAACACCATATATTTT
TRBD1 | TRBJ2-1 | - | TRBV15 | CATSSQGAGNEQFF | TGTGCCACCAGTTCGCAGGGGGCTGGGAATGAGCAGTTCTTC
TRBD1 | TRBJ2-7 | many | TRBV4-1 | CASSQGQGDEQYF | TGCGCCAGCAGCCAGGGACAGGGAGACGAGCAGTACTTC
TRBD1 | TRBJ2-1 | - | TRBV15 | CATSRRTGGSANEQFF | TGTGCCACCAGCAGGCGGACAGGGGGCAGCGCTAATGAGCAGTTCTTC
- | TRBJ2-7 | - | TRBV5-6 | CASRRVQGPYEQYF | TGTGCCAGCAGGCGGGTACAGGGACCCTACGAGCAGTACTTC
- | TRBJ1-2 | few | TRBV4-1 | CASSQDSTVRYGYTF | TGTGCCAGCAGCCAAGATTCGACAGTCAGATATGGCTACACCTTC
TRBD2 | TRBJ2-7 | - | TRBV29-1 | CSVGVPRGGAMGSYEQYF | TGCAGCGTTGGGGTTCCTCGCGGGGGGGCCATGGGTTCCTACGAGCAGTACTTC
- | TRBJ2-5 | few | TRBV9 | CASSPRGYQETQYF | TGTGCCAGCAGCCCCCGGGGGTACCAAGAGACCCAGTACTTC
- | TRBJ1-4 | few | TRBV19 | CASALREGEKLFF | TGTGCCAGTGCACTTCGGGAAGGCGAAAAACTGTTTTTT
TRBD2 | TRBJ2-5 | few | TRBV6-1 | CASSPGTSIIETQYF | TGTGCCAGCAGTCCCGGGACTAGTATTATCGAGACCCAGTACTTC